This TCR beta chain was obtained from a study of vaccination and CD4 T cells after COVID-19. The wider study: Six males and four females constituted the convalescent cohort, two of whom were Hispanic. Treatment of control cultures consisted of a CEFX pool, an HIV-1 Nef pool, or no peptide.

On this clonotype itself: The antigen is undetermined.

Germline V CDR1 and CDR2: GTSNPN, SVGIG (reference sequence). V was trimmed by 3 bases and J by 5 bases, leaving 17 bases between them. The CDR3 is 15 residues long. Researchers used the Oncomine TCR Beta short-read assay to sequence DNA from cultured CD4+ T cells. MiXCR, run by TCRdb on the PCR reads, gives a single entry per CDR3 protein. The table includes more than 9,000 distinct CDR3 sequences, 64% detected once. Stated treatment: roughly 10-day PBMC culture with coronavirus spike peptide pools or control peptides (ViraFEST assay). Some 2.2 million PBMCs were grown per well alongside about 10 IU/ml IL-2 and around 9.6 ug/ml peptide pools. General observations from the study: Spike mono-reactivity was shown by 304 of 307 vaccine-specific clones in convalescent patients.

The origin of this receptor is a human donor who had recovered from COVID-19. Sequencing used CD4+ T cells from blood, cultured in vitro. The V and J genes are TRBV30 and TRBJ1-5; D may be TRBD1 (5 bases). This chain's CDR3 is CAWRAGGGVHQPQHF. The CDR3 bases are TGTGCCTGGAGGGCTGGCGGGGGGGTTCATCAGCCCCAGCATTTT.